This record concerns one TCR beta chain sequence. The antigen is not known. Assay: immunoSEQ multiplex PCR; the TCRdb copy retains only in-frame clones and omits some. The profile shows roughly 150,000 clones, around 85% of them singletons. These data are taken from a study of cytomegalovirus exposure and HLA in healthy donors. Study context: Per a later analysis, the approximately 600 first-cohort and some 130 validation repertoires shared one platform.

Study-wide results and limits: A list of 164 TCR beta chains associated with cytomegalovirus was given.

Sequences were obtained from PBMCs. This receptor was identified in a woman younger than 45 in good health and CMV-seronegative.

CDR3 DNA sequence: TGTGCCAGCAGCTTTACAGGGGGCTACACCTTC. Its protein is CASSFTGGYTF. The chain joins TRBV4-2 to TRBJ1-2; perhaps TRBD1 as D (6 bases). V lost 5 bases to trimming and J lost 8 bases, with 9 bases between them. The CDR3 runs to 11 residues. Germline loops: CDR1 LGHNA, CDR2 YNFKEQ.